This TCR beta chain was retrieved from a study of cytomegalovirus exposure and HLA in healthy donors. The study's findings and limits: TRBV6-2, TRBV6-3 and other indistinguishable V segments were excluded. Prior analysis indicated that the majority of TCR beta V segments exhibited productivity approximately 87% or approximately 30% of the time. Across HLA loci, a later analysis found differing TCR association rates, with DRB1 most and HLA-C fewest.

A remark on this clone: Its antigen is unknown.

The PCR employed 60 Vbeta primers together with 13 Jbeta primers. This table comes from immunoSEQ multiplex PCR, and its TCRdb copy is limited to in-frame clones, with some not included. Here the sample spans approximately 150,000 clones, under 90% being singletons. V was pared by 2 bases and J by 2 bases, with 9 bases between. The CDR3 runs to 14 residues. Germline V gene data show CDR1 as LGHNA and CDR2 as YSLEER. The V and J genes are TRBV4-3 and TRBJ2-5; the D is unclear. The source of this sequence is a man younger than 35 in good health and CMV-seronegative. The specimen was PBMCs. The CDR3 DNA reads as TGCGCCAGCAGCCAAACCCCCAGTCAAGAGACCCAGTACTTC. Protein: CASSQTPSQETQYF.